This record covers a single T cell receptor (beta chain). The study ran its PCR with 60 Vbeta and 13 Jbeta primers. Here immunoSEQ multiplex PCR was the method, and the copy in TCRdb shows in-frame clones only, minus some. The top ten hold over 0.95% of the sample, which has about 130,000 clones, 83% seen once. This entry is derived from a study of cytomegalovirus exposure and HLA in healthy donors. V lost 3 bases, J lost 4 bases, and 3 bases stayed unmatched. Germline values: CDR1 SGHTA, CDR2 FQGTGA. The CDR3 consists of 14 residues. The sample taken for sequencing was PBMCs. The chain joins TRBV7-3 to TRBJ2-3; TRBD1 matches 8 bases. The source of this sequence is a girl under 10 years old in good health and CMV-seronegative. The CDR3 spells CASSFGQGADTQYF. The CDR3 DNA reads as TGTGCCAGCAGCTTCGGACAGGGAGCAGATACGCAGTATTTT. The entire variable domain, with the rest obtained from reference TRBV7-3 and TRBJ2-3, is as follows: GAGVSQTPSNKVTEKGKYVELRCDPISGHTALYWYRQSLGQGPEFLIYFQGTGAADDSGLPNDRFFAVRPEGSVSTLKIQRTERGDSAVYLCASSFGQGADTQYFGPGTRLTVL.